This entry features one T cell receptor beta chain sequence. Its cognate antigen is unknown. The data originate from a study of blood T cells in healthy people across ages. Combining a sample-barcoded 5' primer with a J-beta primer mix, a second PCR ran for 7 to 11 cycles. TCRdb re-called the 5' RACE reads with MiXCR, one entry per CDR3 protein. The sample yields roughly 2 million distinct CDR3 sequences, about 50% seen once. Whenever a sample was processed, at least 6 million PBMCs were isolated. RNA extraction gave at least 5.5 micrograms of total RNA per sample. Regarding the study as a whole: Naive CD4+ cells and diversity were both higher in long-lived donors than in aged donors.

Looked up from germline, CDR1 is LGHDT and CDR2 is YNNKEL (reference sequence). V lost 3 bases to trimming and J lost 9 bases; unmatched junction nucleotides: 9. The CDR3 length is 15 residues. This sequence joins TRBV3-1 and TRBJ2-1; 9 bases fit TRBD2. The sequenced sample consisted of blood. This clonotype originated in a woman aged 40 to 50 in good health. CDR3: CASSHPRGGVGEQFF. CDR3 DNA sequence: TGTGCCAGCAGCCACCCGCGGGGGGGCGTCGGTGAGCAGTTCTTC.